The next 15 T cell receptor beta chains were all read from a single sample in a study of shared clonotypes between healthy human individuals. Clones were read by immunoSEQ multiplex PCR, and TCRdb kept only the in-frame ones, dropping some. Of some 500,000 clones listed, about 96% were seen once; the top ten hold about 0.064%. The sample taken for sequencing was naive CD4+ T cells sorted from blood. As to subset: CD45RA+ positively selected. The receptors here all came from a woman aged 25 to 39 in good health.

Concerning this clone: Other DNA sequences within the sample encode an identical CDR3. CDR3 region: CASSRTSGSYEQYF. The DNA of the CDR3 is TGCGCCAGCAGCCGGACTAGCGGCTCCTACGAGCAGTACTTC. The rearrangement joins TRBV5-1 to TRBJ2-7, with TRBD2 matching over 10 bases. This CDR3 has 14 amino acids. Germline V gene sequence: CDR1 SGHRS, CDR2 YFSETQ. V was clipped by 4 bases and J by 0 bases; unmatched bases: 1.

This clone was picked up one time. V is TRBV5-1 and J is TRBJ2-7; D gene unclear. The CDR3 runs 16 residues. CDR1 is SGHRS, CDR2 YFSETQ, per germline. The ends were cut back, 1 base at V and 0 bases at J, with 14 bases in the middle. CDR3 loop: CASSLNTGLNSYEQYF. DNA of the CDR3: TGCGCCAGCAGCTTGAATACCGGGTTAAACTCCTACGAGCAGTACTTC.

The rearrangement links TRBV4-2 to TRBJ2-7; TRBD2 agrees at 12 bases. The CDR3 has 17 amino acids. With 0 bases clipped from V and 2 bases from J, the junction kept 5 bases outside the gene matches. The germline V gene encodes CDR1 LGHNA and CDR2 YNFKEQ. This chain's CDR3 is CASSQETSGRPTYEQYF. The DNA for the CDR3 is TGTGCCAGCAGCCAAGAGACTAGCGGGAGACCAACCTACGAGCAGTACTTC.

The chain joins TRBV15 to TRBJ1-1; D unclear. From germline, CDR1 is LNHNV and CDR2 YYDKDF (reference sequence). The CDR3 sequence is 13 residues long. V lost 0 bases and J lost 8, with 10 bases in between. CDR3 in amino acids: CATSREFVGEAFF. In DNA, the CDR3 is TGTGCCACCAGCAGAGAATTTGTGGGAGAAGCTTTCTTT.

This chain joins TRBV28 and TRBJ2-5, with D tentatively TRBD2 (5 bases). Gene TRBJ2-7 matches the end of the DNA better, so the J call may be wrong. The CDR3 runs to 12 residues. Germline V gene lookup returns CDR1 MDHEN and CDR2 SYDVKM. The CDR3 DNA reads TGTGCCAGCACCCTCGGGGCCTACGAGCAGTACTTC. Its translation: CASTLGAYEQYF.

The chain links TRBV2 to TRBJ1-5; perhaps TRBD1 as D (6 bases). The CDR3 runs to 13 residues. The germline V gene has CDR1 SNHLY and CDR2 FYNNEI. Trimming cost V 4 bases and J 3 bases, with 7 bases left between them. The CDR3 here is CASSGQVNQPQHF. For the CDR3, the DNA is TGTGCCAGCAGTGGACAGGTCAATCAGCCCCAGCATTTT.

V usage is TRBV19 and J usage is TRBJ1-1, with 9 bases matching TRBD1. This CDR3 has 14 amino acids. After removal of 6 bases from V and 6 bases from J, the junction contained 8 bases not matched to a gene. The germline CDR1 and CDR2 sequences are LNHDA and SQIVND (reference sequence). The CDR3 protein is CASRDRGAQPEAFF. The CDR3 region has the DNA TGTGCCAGTAGGGACAGGGGCGCCCAGCCTGAAGCTTTCTTT.

V gene TRBV6-5 combines with J gene TRBJ1-1; TRBD1 might be the D (5 bases). The CDR3 runs 15 residues. In germline, CDR1 is MNHEY, CDR2 SVGAGI. Trimming left V 3 bases short and J 1 base short, with 12 bases between. The DNA of the CDR3 is TGTGCCAGCAGTTATGCCGGGGGAGCGAACACTGAAGCTTTCTTT. Translated, it gives CASSYAGGANTEAFF.

V is TRBV10-3 and J is TRBJ2-2, with 8 bases fitting TRBD2. Germline V gene data show CDR1 as ENHRY and CDR2 as SYGVKD. Unmatched junction bases numbered 13, after V lost 4 bases and J lost 6 bases. This CDR3 region has 17 residues. CDR3 sequence reads: CAISVGPGLDLSGELFF. As DNA, the CDR3 is TGTGCCATCAGTGTCGGTCCGGGACTAGATTTGTCCGGGGAGCTGTTTTTT.

This chain links TRBV28 with TRBJ2-5; 7 nucleotides match TRBD1. Germline CDR1 MDHEN, CDR2 SYDVKM. This CDR3 is built from 12 residues. V dropped 3 bases and J dropped 10; count of bases not matched to a gene: 5. Here the CDR3 DNA reads TGTGCCAGCAGTTTTAGGGGGACAGTCCAGTACTTC. Its translation is CASSFRGTVQYF.

This rearrangement joins TRBV28 to TRBJ2-5; 7 bases fit TRBD1. The J call could be wrong; TRBJ2-7 is a better fit for the DNA end. The CDR3 length is 14 residues. CDR1 and CDR2 (germline): MDHEN, SYDVKM. The CDR3 bases are TGTGCCAGCATCCCCCCCAACAGGGGCTACGAGCAGTACTTC. Translation: CASIPPNRGYEQYF.

The chain joins TRBV19 to TRBJ2-7; possibly TRBD1 or TRBD2 for D (5 bases each). CDR1 is LNHDA, CDR2 SQIVND, per germline (reference sequence). The germline V and J ends were trimmed by 6 bases and 0 bases, with 12 bases remaining between them. This CDR3 spans 14 amino acids. DNA for the CDR3: TGTGCCAGTAGCCGGGACCGCTTCTCCTACGAGCAGTACTTC. Translated: CASSRDRFSYEQYF.

The J gene is TRBJ2-7, the V gene TRBV7-2; no clear D gene. The germline gives CDR1 SGHTA, CDR2 FQGNSA. The V gene lost 3 bases and the J gene lost 7 bases, with 16 bases spanning the gap. This CDR3 region has 14 residues. The CDR3 protein is CASSLAGRVREQYF. The CDR3 nucleotides read TGTGCCAGCAGCTTGGCCGGACGGGTTAGGGAGCAGTACTTC.

The gene calls are TRBV28 and TRBJ1-5; tentatively, D is TRBD1 (5 bases). The CDR3 sequence is 14 residues long. V lost 5 bases and J 7 bases, leaving 15 bases between the germline ends. Germline V gene sequence: CDR1 MDHEN, CDR2 SYDVKM. The CDR3 DNA sequence: TGTGCCAGCAGTACGTTGGGGGGTGGGCAGCCCCAGCATTTT. It is translated as CASSTLGGGQPQHF.

The chain combines TRBV5-1 with TRBJ2-2; D ambiguous. Germline V CDR1 and CDR2: SGHRS, YFSETQ. With 0 bases removed from V and 6 bases from J, the gap between germline ends came to 6 bases. The CDR3 is 13 amino acids. CDR3 loop: CASSLVASGELFF. In DNA, the CDR3 is TGCGCCAGCAGCTTGGTAGCTTCCGGGGAGCTGTTTTTT.